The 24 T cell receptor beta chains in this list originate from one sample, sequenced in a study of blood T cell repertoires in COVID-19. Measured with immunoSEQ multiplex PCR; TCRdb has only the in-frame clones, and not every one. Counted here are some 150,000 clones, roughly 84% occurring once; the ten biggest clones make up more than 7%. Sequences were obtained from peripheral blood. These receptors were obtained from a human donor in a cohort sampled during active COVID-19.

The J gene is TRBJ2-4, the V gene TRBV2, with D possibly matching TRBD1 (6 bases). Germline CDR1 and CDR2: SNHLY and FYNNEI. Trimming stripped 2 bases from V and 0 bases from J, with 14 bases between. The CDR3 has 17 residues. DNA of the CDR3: TGTGCCAGCAGTGAAAGGGGGACATTATTAGCCAAAAACATTCAGTACTTC. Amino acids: CASSERGTLLAKNIQYF.

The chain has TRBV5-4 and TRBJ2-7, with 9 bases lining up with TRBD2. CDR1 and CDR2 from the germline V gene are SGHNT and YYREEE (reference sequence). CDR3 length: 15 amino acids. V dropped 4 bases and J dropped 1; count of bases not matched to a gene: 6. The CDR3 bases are TGTGCCAGCAGCGGAATAGCGGGGGCATCCTACGAGCAGTACTTC. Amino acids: CASSGIAGASYEQYF.

CDR3 protein: CASSPTGGIGYTF. The CDR3 nucleotides read TGTGCCAGCAGCCCGACAGGGGGTATTGGCTACACCTTC. This rearrangement joins TRBV12-3 or TRBV12-4 to TRBJ1-2; TRBD1 agrees at 9 bases. This CDR3 region has 13 residues. After removal of 6 bases from V and 7 bases from J, the junction contained 6 bases not matched to a gene.

The CDR3 loop is CASSLGLSSSYEQYF. CDR3 in DNA: TGTGCCAGCAGCTTAGGACTTTCTAGCTCCTACGAGCAGTACTTC. The chain is built from TRBV5-6 and TRBJ2-7, with TRBD2 as a possible D gene (5 bases). This CDR3 is built from 15 residues. V lost 2 bases to trimming and J lost 0 bases, with 12 bases between them. Germline V gene sequence: CDR1 SGHDT, CDR2 YYEEEE.

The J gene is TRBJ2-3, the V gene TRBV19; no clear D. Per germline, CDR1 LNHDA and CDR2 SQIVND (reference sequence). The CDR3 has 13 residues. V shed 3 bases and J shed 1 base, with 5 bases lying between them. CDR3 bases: TGTGCCAGTAGTATCCCAGGCACAGATACGCAGTATTTT. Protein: CASSIPGTDTQYF.

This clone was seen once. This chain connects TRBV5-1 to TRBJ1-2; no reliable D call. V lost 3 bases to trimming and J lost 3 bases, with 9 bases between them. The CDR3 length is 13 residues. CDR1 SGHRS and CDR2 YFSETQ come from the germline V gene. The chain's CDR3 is CASSSEGDYGYTF. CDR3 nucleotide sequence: TGCGCCAGCAGCTCGGAGGGTGACTATGGCTACACCTTC.

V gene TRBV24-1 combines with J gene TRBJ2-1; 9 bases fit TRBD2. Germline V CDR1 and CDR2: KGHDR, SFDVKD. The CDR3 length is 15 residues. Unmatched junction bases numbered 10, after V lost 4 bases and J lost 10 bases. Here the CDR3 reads CATSERRGGRQEQFF. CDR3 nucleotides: TGTGCCACCAGTGAGAGGCGGGGGGGAAGGCAAGAGCAGTTCTTC.

In DNA form, the CDR3 reads TGTGCCAGCAGCTTACCGACAGGGACTGAAGCTTTCTTT. It is translated as CASSLPTGTEAFF. The chain combines TRBV7-2 with TRBJ1-1; 7 bases align to TRBD1. Germline CDR1 is SGHTA and CDR2 is FQGNSA. The CDR3 covers 13 residues. V lost 2 bases to trimming and J lost 5 bases; unmatched junction nucleotides: 2.

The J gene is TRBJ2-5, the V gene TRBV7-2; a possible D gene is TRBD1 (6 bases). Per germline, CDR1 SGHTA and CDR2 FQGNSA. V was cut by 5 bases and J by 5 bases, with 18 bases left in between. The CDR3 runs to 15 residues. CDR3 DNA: TGTGCCAGCAGCAGGAACAGGGTCATGCGGGAGACCCAGTACTTC. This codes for CASSRNRVMRETQYF. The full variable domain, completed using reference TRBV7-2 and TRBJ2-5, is GAGVSQSPSNKVTEKGKDVELRCDPISGHTALYWYRQSLGQGLEFLIYFQGNSAPDKSGLPSDRFSAERTGGSVSTLTIQRTQQEDSAVYLCASSRNRVMRETQYFGPGTRLLVL.

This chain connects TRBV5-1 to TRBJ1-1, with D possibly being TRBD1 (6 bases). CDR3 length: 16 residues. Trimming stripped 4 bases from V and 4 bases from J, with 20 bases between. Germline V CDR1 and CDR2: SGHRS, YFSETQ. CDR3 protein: CASSTGDLQGRTEAFF. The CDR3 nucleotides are TGCGCCAGCAGCACCGGAGACCTACAGGGACGCACTGAAGCTTTCTTT.

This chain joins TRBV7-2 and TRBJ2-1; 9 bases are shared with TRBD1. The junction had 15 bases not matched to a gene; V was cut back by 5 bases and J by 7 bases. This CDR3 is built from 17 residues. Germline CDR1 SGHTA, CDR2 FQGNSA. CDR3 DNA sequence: TGTGCCAGCAGCGCAACACAGGGGGCCTTAACACAGAATGAGCAGTTCTTC. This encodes CASSATQGALTQNEQFF.

The chain's CDR3 is CASSLHSGGLGTQYF. CDR3 DNA sequence: TGTGCCAGCAGCCTACATAGCGGGGGCCTAGGGACCCAGTACTTC. The V and J genes are TRBV7-2 and TRBJ2-5, with 9 bases lining up with TRBD2. The trim removed 5 bases at V and 7 bases at J, leaving 11 bases unmatched. The CDR3 has 15 amino acids. Per germline, CDR1 SGHTA and CDR2 FQGNSA.

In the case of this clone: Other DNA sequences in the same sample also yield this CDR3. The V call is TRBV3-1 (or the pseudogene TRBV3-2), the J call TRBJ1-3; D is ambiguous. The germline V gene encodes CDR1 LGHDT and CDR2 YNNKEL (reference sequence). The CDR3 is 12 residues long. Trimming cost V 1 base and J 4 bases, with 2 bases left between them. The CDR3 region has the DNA TGTGCCAGCAGCCAAGCAGGAAACACCATATATTTT. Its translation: CASSQAGNTIYF.

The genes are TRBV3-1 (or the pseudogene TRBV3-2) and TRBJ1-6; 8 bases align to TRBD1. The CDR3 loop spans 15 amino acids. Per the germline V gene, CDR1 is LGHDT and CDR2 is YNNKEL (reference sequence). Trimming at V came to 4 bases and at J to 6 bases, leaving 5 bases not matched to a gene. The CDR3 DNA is TGTGCCAGCAGCCGGGGACAGGTCTCTAATTCACCCCTCCACTTT. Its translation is CASSRGQVSNSPLHF.

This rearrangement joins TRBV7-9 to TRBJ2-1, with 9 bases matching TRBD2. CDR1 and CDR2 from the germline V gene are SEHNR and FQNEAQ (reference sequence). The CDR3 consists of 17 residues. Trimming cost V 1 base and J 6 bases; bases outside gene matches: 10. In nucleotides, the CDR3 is TGTGCCAGCAGCTTAGATGGGCGGGGGGGCCTTTCCAATGAGCAGTTCTTC. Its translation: CASSLDGRGGLSNEQFF.

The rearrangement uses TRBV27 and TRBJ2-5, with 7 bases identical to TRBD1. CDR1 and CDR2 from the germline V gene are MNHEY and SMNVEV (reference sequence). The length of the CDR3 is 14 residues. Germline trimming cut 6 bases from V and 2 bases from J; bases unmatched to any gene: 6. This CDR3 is CASRQRTGQETQYF. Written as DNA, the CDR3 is TGTGCCAGCAGACAAAGGACAGGTCAAGAGACCCAGTACTTC.

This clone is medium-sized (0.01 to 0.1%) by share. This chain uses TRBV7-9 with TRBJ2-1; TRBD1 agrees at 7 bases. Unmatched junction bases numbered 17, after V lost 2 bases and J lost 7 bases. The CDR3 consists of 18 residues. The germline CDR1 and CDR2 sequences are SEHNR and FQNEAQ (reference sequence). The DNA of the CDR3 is TGTGCCAGCAGCTTAAAAACTCCGAAGGGGGCAGGGTGGAATGAGCAGTTCTTC. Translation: CASSLKTPKGAGWNEQFF.

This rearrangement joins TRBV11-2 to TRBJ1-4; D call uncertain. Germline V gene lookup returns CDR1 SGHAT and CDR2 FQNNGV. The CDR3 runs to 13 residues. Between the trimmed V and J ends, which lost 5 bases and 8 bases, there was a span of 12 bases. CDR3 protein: CASSRDGREKLFF. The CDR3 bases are TGTGCCAGCAGCCGGGATGGGAGAGAAAAACTGTTTTTT.

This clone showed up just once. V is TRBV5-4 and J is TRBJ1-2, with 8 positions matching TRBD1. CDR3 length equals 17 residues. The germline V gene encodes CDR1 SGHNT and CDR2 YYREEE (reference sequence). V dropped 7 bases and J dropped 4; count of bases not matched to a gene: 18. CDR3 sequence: CASYPGLRTGSFYGYTF. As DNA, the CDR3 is TGTGCCAGCTACCCCGGGCTCAGGACAGGGTCTTTCTATGGCTACACCTTC.

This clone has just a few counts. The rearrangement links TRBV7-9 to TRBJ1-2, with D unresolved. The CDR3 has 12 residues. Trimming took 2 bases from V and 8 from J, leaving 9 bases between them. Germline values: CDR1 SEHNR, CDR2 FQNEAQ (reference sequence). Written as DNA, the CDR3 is TGTGCCAGCAGCTTATACATCGGGGGCTACACCTTC. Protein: CASSLYIGGYTF.

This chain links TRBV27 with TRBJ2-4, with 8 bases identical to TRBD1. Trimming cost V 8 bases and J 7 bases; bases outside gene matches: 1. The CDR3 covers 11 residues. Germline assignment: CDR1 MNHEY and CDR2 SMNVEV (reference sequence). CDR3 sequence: CASRQGNIQYF. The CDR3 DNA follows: TGTGCCAGCCGACAGGGGAACATTCAGTACTTC.

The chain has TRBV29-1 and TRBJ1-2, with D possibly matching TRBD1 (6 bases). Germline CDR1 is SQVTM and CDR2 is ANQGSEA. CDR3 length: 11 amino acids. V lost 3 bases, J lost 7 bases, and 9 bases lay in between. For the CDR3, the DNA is TGCAGCGTTGACGGCAGGGGTGGCTACACCTTC. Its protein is CSVDGRGGYTF.

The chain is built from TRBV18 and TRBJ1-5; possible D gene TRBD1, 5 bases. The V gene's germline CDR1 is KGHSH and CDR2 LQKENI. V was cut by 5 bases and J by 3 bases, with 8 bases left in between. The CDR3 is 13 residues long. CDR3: CASSTTDNQPQHF. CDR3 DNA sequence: TGTGCCAGCTCAACGACAGACAATCAGCCCCAGCATTTT.

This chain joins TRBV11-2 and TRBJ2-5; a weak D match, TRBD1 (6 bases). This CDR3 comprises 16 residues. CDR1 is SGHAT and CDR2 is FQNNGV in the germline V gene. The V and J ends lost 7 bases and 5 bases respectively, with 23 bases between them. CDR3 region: CASTLGTTIQAETQYF. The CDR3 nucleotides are TGTGCCAGCACCCTCGGGACAACAATCCAGGCGGAGACCCAGTACTTC.